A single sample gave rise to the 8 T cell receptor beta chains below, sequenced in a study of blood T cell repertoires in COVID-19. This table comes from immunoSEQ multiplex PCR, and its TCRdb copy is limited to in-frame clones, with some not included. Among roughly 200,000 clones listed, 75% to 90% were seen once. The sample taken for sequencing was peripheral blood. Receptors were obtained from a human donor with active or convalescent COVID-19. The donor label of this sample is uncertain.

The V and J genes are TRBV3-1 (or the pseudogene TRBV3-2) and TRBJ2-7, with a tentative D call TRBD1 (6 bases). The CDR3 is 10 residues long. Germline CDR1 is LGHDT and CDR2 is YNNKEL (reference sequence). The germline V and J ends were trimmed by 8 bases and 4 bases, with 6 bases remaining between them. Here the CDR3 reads CASGTYEQYF. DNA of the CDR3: TGTGCCAGCGGGACATACGAGCAGTACTTC.

CDR3 loop: CASSPLAGGTDTQYF. Written as DNA, the CDR3 is TGTGCCAGCAGCCCACTAGCGGGGGGAACAGATACGCAGTATTTT. The chain is built from TRBV7-3 and TRBJ2-3, with 12 bases that match TRBD2. V was pared by 5 bases and J by 3 bases, with 3 bases of the junction left unmatched. CDR3 length equals 15 residues. Germline assignment: CDR1 SGHTA and CDR2 FQGTGA.

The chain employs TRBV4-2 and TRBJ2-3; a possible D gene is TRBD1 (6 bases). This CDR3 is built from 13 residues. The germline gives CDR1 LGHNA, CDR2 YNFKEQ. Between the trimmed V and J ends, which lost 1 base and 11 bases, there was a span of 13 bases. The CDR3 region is CASSQGTEVGQYF. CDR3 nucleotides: TGTGCCAGCAGCCAAGGGACAGAGGTAGGGCAGTATTTT.

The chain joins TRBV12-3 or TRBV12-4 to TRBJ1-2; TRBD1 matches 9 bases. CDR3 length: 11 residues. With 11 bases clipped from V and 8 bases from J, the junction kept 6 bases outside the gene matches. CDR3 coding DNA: TGTGCCCCACAGGGGGCTTGCGGCTACACCTTC. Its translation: CAPQGACGYTF.

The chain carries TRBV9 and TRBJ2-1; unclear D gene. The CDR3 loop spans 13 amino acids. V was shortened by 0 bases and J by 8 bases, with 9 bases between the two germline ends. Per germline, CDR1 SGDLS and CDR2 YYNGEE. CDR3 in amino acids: CASSVDRVDEQFF. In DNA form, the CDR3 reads TGTGCCAGCAGCGTAGACCGAGTCGATGAGCAGTTCTTC.

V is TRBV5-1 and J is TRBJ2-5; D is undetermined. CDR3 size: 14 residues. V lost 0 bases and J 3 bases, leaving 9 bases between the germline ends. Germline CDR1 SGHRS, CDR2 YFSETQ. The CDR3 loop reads CASSLGDSKETQYF. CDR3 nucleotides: TGCGCCAGCAGCTTGGGCGACTCGAAAGAGACCCAGTACTTC.

The chain's CDR3 is CASSPSPYGYTF. The CDR3 DNA is TGTGCCAGCAGCCCATCCCCCTATGGCTACACCTTC. V is TRBV3-1 (or the pseudogene TRBV3-2) and J is TRBJ1-2; D remains ambiguous. The germline CDR1 and CDR2 sequences are LGHDT and YNNKEL (reference sequence). The germline V and J ends were trimmed by 4 bases and 4 bases, with 7 bases remaining between them. This CDR3 is 12 amino acids long.

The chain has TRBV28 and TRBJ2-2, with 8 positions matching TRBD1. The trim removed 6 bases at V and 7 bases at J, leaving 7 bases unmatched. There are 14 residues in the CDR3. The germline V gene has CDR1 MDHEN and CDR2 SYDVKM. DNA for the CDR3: TGTGCCAGCAGGAGGCAGGGGGCGTTCGGGGAGCTGTTTTTT. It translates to CASRRQGAFGELFF.